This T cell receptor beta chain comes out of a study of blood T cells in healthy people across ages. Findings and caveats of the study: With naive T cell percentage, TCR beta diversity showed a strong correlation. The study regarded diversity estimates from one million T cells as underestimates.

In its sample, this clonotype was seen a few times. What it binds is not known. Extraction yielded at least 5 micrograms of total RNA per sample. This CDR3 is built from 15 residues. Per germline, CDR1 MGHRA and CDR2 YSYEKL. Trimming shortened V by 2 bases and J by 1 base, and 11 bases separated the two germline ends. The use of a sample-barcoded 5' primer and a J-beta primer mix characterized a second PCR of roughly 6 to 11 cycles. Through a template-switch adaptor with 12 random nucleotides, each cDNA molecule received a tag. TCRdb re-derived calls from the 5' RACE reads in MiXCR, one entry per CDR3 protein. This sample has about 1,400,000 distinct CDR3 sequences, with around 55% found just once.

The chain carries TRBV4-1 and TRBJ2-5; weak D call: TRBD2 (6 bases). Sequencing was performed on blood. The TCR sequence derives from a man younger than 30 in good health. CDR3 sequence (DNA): TGCGCCAGCAGCCAAACGGGACTGCCCCAAGAGACCCAGTACTTC. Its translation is CASSQTGLPQETQYF.